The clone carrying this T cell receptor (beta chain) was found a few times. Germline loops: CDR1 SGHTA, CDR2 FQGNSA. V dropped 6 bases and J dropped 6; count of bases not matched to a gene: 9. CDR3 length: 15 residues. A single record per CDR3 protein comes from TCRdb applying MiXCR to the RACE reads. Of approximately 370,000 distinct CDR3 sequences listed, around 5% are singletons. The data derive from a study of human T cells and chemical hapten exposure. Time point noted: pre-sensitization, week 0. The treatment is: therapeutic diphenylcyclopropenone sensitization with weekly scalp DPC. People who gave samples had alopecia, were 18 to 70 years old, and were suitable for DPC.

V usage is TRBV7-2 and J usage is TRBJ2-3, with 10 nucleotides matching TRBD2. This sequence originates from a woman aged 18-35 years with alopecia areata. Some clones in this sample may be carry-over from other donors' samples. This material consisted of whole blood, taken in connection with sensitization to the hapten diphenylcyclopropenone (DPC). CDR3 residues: CASRRLSGGADTQYF. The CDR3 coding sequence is TGTGCCAGCAGGCGTTTGAGCGGGGGGGCGGATACGCAGTATTTT.